A single sample gave rise to the 16 T cell receptor beta chains below, sequenced in a study of technical replicates of blood from a few donors. Generated by immunoSEQ multiplex PCR, the TCRdb table keeps only in-frame clones and is missing some. The profile shows more than 65,000 clones, approximately 95% of them singletons. Specimen: T cells isolated from PBMCs. These TCRs come from a human donor in good health.

The chain is built from TRBV5-4 and TRBJ2-5; no reliable D call. CDR3 length equals 15 residues. The ends were cut back, 0 bases at V and 1 base at J, with 10 bases in the middle. Germline CDR1 and CDR2: SGHNT and YYREEE (reference sequence). The chain's CDR3 is CASSLGITVQETQYF. The CDR3, as DNA: TGTGCCAGCAGCTTGGGTATAACGGTCCAAGAGACCCAGTACTTC.

The chain joins TRBV27 to TRBJ1-5, with D tentatively TRBD1 (6 bases). With 7 bases removed from V and 4 bases from J, the gap between germline ends came to 14 bases. The CDR3 covers 14 residues. CDR1 is MNHEY and CDR2 is SMNVEV in the germline V gene (reference sequence). The CDR3 region is CASTPAGANQPQHF. CDR3 bases: TGTGCCAGCACGCCCGCAGGGGCAAATCAGCCCCAGCATTTT.

The chain couples TRBV6-6 to TRBJ1-2; 8 nucleotides line up with TRBD1. From germline, CDR1 is MNHNY and CDR2 SVGAGI (reference sequence). J lost 8 bases, V lost 3 bases, and 11 bases had no gene match. The CDR3 sequence is 15 residues long. The CDR3 loop reads CASSYYPGGIYGYTF. The CDR3 DNA sequence: TGTGCCAGCAGTTATTACCCAGGGGGCATCTACGGCTACACCTTC.

The chain is built from TRBV23-1 and TRBJ1-5, with a possible D match to TRBD1 (5 bases). TRBV23-1 is labeled an ORF, and its function is uncertain. This CDR3 spans 16 amino acids. The V end lost 0 bases, the J end lost 7 bases, and 16 bases lay between the germline ends. The CDR3 spells CASSQSYSGRAQPQHF. The CDR3 DNA sequence: TGCGCCAGCAGTCAATCTTATTCGGGCAGGGCCCAGCCCCAGCATTTT.

The DNA for the CDR3 is TGTGCCAGTAGGAGGGTAAATACAGATACGCAGTATTTT. This translates into CASRRVNTDTQYF. The V gene is TRBV19, the J gene TRBJ2-3, with D possibly TRBD2 on 5 matching bases. The CDR3 totals 13 residues. The germline CDR1 and CDR2 sequences are LNHDA and SQIVND (reference sequence). Trimming removed 6 bases at V and 3 bases at J, with 10 bases between. Variable domain in full (rest from reference TRBV19 and TRBJ2-3): DGGITQSPKYLFRKEGQNVTLSCEQNLNHDAMYWYRQDPGQGLRLIYYSQIVNDFQKGDIAEGYSVSREKKESFPLTVTSAQKNPTAFYLCASRRVNTDTQYFGPGTRLTVL.

The gene calls are TRBV27 and TRBJ2-7; TRBD2 aligns across 8 bases. With V trimmed by 5 bases and J by 3 bases, 6 bases remained unmatched. Germline V lookup: CDR1 MNHEY, CDR2 SMNVEV (reference sequence). The CDR3 runs 14 residues. CDR3 nucleotides: TGTGCCAGCAGTCTTGGGACTAGAGACTACGAGCAGTACTTC. Translation: CASSLGTRDYEQYF.

The chain is built from TRBV6-1 and TRBJ2-7; D not certain. The CDR3 is made up of 12 amino acids. Germline V gene data show CDR1 as MNHNS and CDR2 as SASEGT. V lost 4 bases to trimming and J lost 2 bases, with 6 bases between them. CDR3: CASSVGTYEQYF. The DNA of the CDR3 is TGTGCCAGCAGTGTTGGCACCTACGAGCAGTACTTC.

The chain uses TRBV6-4 and TRBJ2-2; a possible D gene is TRBD2 (5 bases). This CDR3 has 14 residues. V was trimmed by 3 bases and J by 1 base, leaving 6 bases between them. From germline, CDR1 is MRHNA and CDR2 SNTAGT. CDR3: CASSDEGNTGELFF. The CDR3 nucleotides read TGTGCCAGCAGTGATGAGGGGAACACCGGGGAGCTGTTTTTT.

The rearrangement uses TRBV7-6 and TRBJ2-7, with 9 bases identical to TRBD1. V was clipped by 6 bases and J by 2 bases; unmatched bases: 5. Per the germline V gene, CDR1 is SGHVS and CDR2 is FNYEAQ. The CDR3 runs 14 residues. CDR3 loop: CASSWDRVAYEQYF. DNA for the CDR3: TGTGCCAGCAGTTGGGACAGGGTGGCCTACGAGCAGTACTTC.

The chain is built from TRBV11-2 and TRBJ2-7; the match to TRBD2 covers 9 bases. Per germline, CDR1 SGHAT and CDR2 FQNNGV. CDR3 length equals 15 residues. With 1 base clipped from V and 3 bases from J, the junction kept 4 bases outside the gene matches. CDR3 DNA: TGTGCCAGCAGCTTAGGAGTAGCGGGAGTCTACGAGCAGTACTTC. Its translation: CASSLGVAGVYEQYF. The full variable domain, rest sourced from reference TRBV11-2 and TRBJ2-7, is EAGVAQSPRYKIIEKRQSVAFWCNPISGHATLYWYQQILGQGPKLLIQFQNNGVVDDSQLPKDRFSAERLKGVDSTLKIQPAKLEDSAVYLCASSLGVAGVYEQYFGPGTRLTVT.

The rearrangement links TRBV23-1 to TRBJ2-3; 7 bases line up with TRBD1. TRBV23-1 is noted as an ORF with a role that remains uncertain. Germline trimming cut 3 bases from V and 3 bases from J; bases unmatched to any gene: 6. The length of the CDR3 is 15 residues. The CDR3 DNA reads TGCGCCAGCAGTCACCCTAGACAGGGTACAGATACGCAGTATTTT. It codes for CASSHPRQGTDTQYF.

This clone was seen once. V and J are TRBV27 and TRBJ1-4, with TRBD1 as a possible D gene (5 bases). CDR3 length: 14 amino acids. Trimming left V 6 bases short and J 6 bases short, with 14 bases between. Per the germline V gene, CDR1 is MNHEY and CDR2 is SMNVEV (reference sequence). The CDR3 protein is CASRDRLLHEKLFF. CDR3 coding DNA: TGTGCCAGCAGAGACAGATTACTCCATGAAAAACTGTTTTTT.

This chain links TRBV2 with TRBJ2-2, with D perhaps TRBD2 (6 bases). The germline V gene has CDR1 SNHLY and CDR2 FYNNEI. The V gene lost 0 bases and the J gene lost 8 bases, with 16 bases spanning the gap. This CDR3 has 16 amino acids. CDR3 in amino acids: CASSEAQLASTGELFF. The CDR3 bases are TGTGCCAGCAGTGAAGCGCAACTAGCTTCTACGGGGGAGCTGTTTTTT.

V and J are TRBV15 and TRBJ2-3; no firm D call. The V and J ends lost 8 bases and 5 bases respectively, with 14 bases between them. CDR3 length equals 13 residues. Germline loops: CDR1 LNHNV, CDR2 YYDKDF (reference sequence). CDR3 nucleotide sequence: TGTGCCACCGCACAGCTATTCTTAGATACGCAGTATTTT. It specifies CATAQLFLDTQYF. The whole variable domain, remainder taken from reference TRBV15 and TRBJ2-3, is DAMVIQNPRYQVTQFGKPVTLSCSQTLNHNVMYWYQQKSSQAPKLLFHYYDKDFNNEADTPDNFQSRRPNTSFCFLDIRSPGLGDTAMYLCATAQLFLDTQYFGPGTRLTVL.

The chain carries TRBV5-4 and TRBJ1-1, with D hard to call. Trimming shortened V by 2 bases and J by 7 bases, and 15 bases separated the two germline ends. Germline CDR1 and CDR2: SGHNT and YYREEE (reference sequence). CDR3 length equals 14 residues. CDR3 sequence: CASSFIAIPDEAFF. The CDR3 coding sequence is TGTGCCAGCAGCTTTATAGCGATTCCGGATGAAGCTTTCTTT.

This clone was seen just once. The V gene is TRBV28, the J gene TRBJ1-5, with D uncertain. CDR3 size: 15 residues. CDR1 is MDHEN and CDR2 is SYDVKM in the germline V gene. V was clipped by 6 bases and J by 4 bases, with 16 bases between them. CDR3 residues: CASSYGEVLNQPQHF. Written as DNA, the CDR3 is TGTGCCAGCAGCTACGGGGAAGTACTAAATCAGCCCCAGCATTTT.